A single sample gave rise to the 24 T cell receptor beta chains below, sequenced in a study of T cell clonality in common variable immunodeficiency. Study-wide points: Common variable immunodeficiency TCR beta sequences reportedly had fewer deletions and N-nucleotide insertions.

Some clones are missing from TCRdb's copy, which holds only in-frame ones; the method was immunoSEQ multiplex PCR. The table records around 24,000 clones without singletons, the ten largest covering 24%. These TCRs' antigens remain unknown. Sequencing was done on a sample of peripheral blood mononuclear cells. These receptors originate from a human donor with common variable immunodeficiency.

Ten or more counts support this clone. The sequenced fragment ends 3 residues before the CDR3 boundary, so the rest is inferred from the germline J gene. The rearrangement links TRBV7-8 to TRBJ2-7; TRBD2 might be the D (5 bases). The CDR3 contains 14 residues. CDR1 is SGHVS, CDR2 FQNEAQ, per germline. Trimming stripped 2 bases from V and 3 bases from J, with 11 bases between. The CDR3 protein is CASSLRAAIYEQYF. CDR3 DNA (partial): TGTGCCAGCAGCTTAAGAGCGGCCATCTACGAG.

This clone was found many times. The CDR3 end is not reached by the read, which stops 3 residues before it; the germline J gene fills it in. The chain employs TRBV7-2 and TRBJ2-7; D is possibly TRBD1 (7 bases). The V end lost 11 bases, the J end lost 3 bases, and 20 bases lay between the germline ends. Germline V CDR1 and CDR2: SGHTA, FQGNSA. The CDR3 consists of 14 residues. Incomplete CDR3 DNA: TGTGCCTGCACCCACGGGGGACAGAACTACGAG. This encodes CACTHGGQNYE. In full, the CDR3 is CACTHGGQNYEQYF.

In its sample, this clone was seen many times. The read terminates 3 residues before the CDR3 end, so the remaining end is supplied by the germline J gene. The chain recombines TRBV13 with TRBJ2-1, with 14 nucleotides matching TRBD2. V was pared by 4 bases and J by 8 bases, with 19 bases of the junction left unmatched. CDR1 is PRHDT, CDR2 FYEKMQ, per germline (reference sequence). The CDR3 is 20 residues long. The CDR3 is CASSSYLDSPGLAGVDEQFF. Partial CDR3 DNA: TGTGCCAGCAGCTCTTATCTTGACAGTCCGGGACTAGCGGGAGTAGATGAG.

This clone was counted at least ten times. The read comes to an end 3 residues before the CDR3 does, leaving the germline J gene to fill in the end. V and J are TRBV11-3 and TRBJ2-1; 7 bases align to TRBD2. J was trimmed by 5 bases and V by 1 base; bases with no gene match: 5. CDR1 is SGHNT, CDR2 YENEEA, per germline. This CDR3 is built from 15 residues. The CDR3 is CASSLGGSLDNEQFF. Partial CDR3 DNA: TGTGCCAGCAGCTTAGGCGGGAGCTTAGACAATGAG.

This clone was detected ten times or more. Sequencing ends 3 residues short of the CDR3 end; the germline J gene provides the rest. The V call is TRBV6-1, the J call TRBJ1-5; D uncertain. V lost 2 bases and J lost 0, with 8 bases in between. The CDR3 is made up of 15 amino acids. CDR1 and CDR2 (germline): MNHNS, SASEGT. The CDR3 spells CASSELVLSNQPQHF. The sequenced part of the CDR3 DNA is TGTGCCAGCAGTGAACTGGTACTTAGCAATCAGCCC.

This clone came up many times. With the read ending 3 residues before the CDR3 end, the germline J gene is used to fill in that end. J is TRBJ2-5 and V is TRBV29-1; D perhaps matches TRBD1 (5 bases). Trimming pared 4 bases from V and 5 bases from J, leaving 14 bases between. Germline-derived CDR1 and CDR2 are SQVTM and ANQGSEA. The CDR3 length is 13 residues. Here the CDR3 reads CSVGSAGAETQYF. The sequenced CDR3 bases are TGCAGCGTTGGCTCCGCTGGGGCGGAGACC.

This clone has at least ten counts. The observed sequence ends 3 residues before the CDR3 terminus, with the missing tail filled in from the germline J gene. V and J are TRBV5-1 and TRBJ2-7, with D possibly TRBD2 on 5 matching bases. The germline V gene has CDR1 SGHRS and CDR2 YFSETQ. The CDR3 consists of 14 residues. With 0 bases removed from V and 5 bases from J, the gap between germline ends came to 12 bases. The CDR3 sequence is CASSLAGNEDEQYF. The CDR3 DNA, read in part, is TGCGCCAGCAGCTTGGCGGGGAATGAAGACGAG.

A word on this clone: The CDR3 is cut off 3 residues early in the read; its end comes from the germline J gene. J is TRBJ2-2 and V is TRBV7-7; TRBD1 might be the D (5 bases). Germline V gene sequence: CDR1 SSHAT, CDR2 FNYEAQ (reference sequence). The CDR3 runs 13 residues. V lost 5 bases and J lost 6, with 10 bases in between. The CDR3 protein is CASSQDRPGELFF. CDR3 bases read: TGTGCCAGCAGCCAAGACAGACCCGGGGAG.

This clone was detected many times. Coverage ceases 3 residues before the CDR3 finishes, and the germline J gene fills in the end. The chain uses TRBV14 and TRBJ2-3; no reliable D call. The CDR3 extends over 13 amino acids. V lost 1 base to trimming and J lost 8 bases, with 10 bases between them. Germline assignment: CDR1 SGHDN and CDR2 FVKESK. The CDR3: CASSQASTLTQYF. The covered CDR3 bases are TGTGCCAGCAGCCAAGCAAGCACTCTTACG. Supplemented by reference TRBV14 and TRBJ2-3, the full variable domain reads EAGVTQFPSHSVIEKGQTVTLRCDPISGHDNLYWYRRVMGKEIKFLLHFVKESKQDESGMPNNRFLAERTGGTYSTLKVQPAELEDSGVYFCASSQASTLTQYFGPGTRLTVL.

This clone was counted at least ten times. The CDR3 goes on 3 residues after the read ends, and that part is filled in from the germline J gene. The chain has TRBV18 and TRBJ2-7, with D perhaps TRBD1 or TRBD2 (5 bases each). The CDR3 contains 19 residues. The germline gives CDR1 KGHSH, CDR2 LQKENI. V dropped 3 bases and J dropped 0 bases, with 24 bases sitting between them. The sequenced part of the CDR3 DNA is TGTGCCAGCTCACCCGAGAATCCCGTCAAGGGGAGTCGCTCCTACGAG. Residues: CASSPENPVKGSRSYE. The whole CDR3 sequence reads CASSPENPVKGSRSYEQYF.

This clone was seen repeatedly, ten times or more. The sequenced part of the CDR3 DNA is TGTGCCAGCAGCCTACTGGACAGGGGAAGATCACCC. Its translation is CASSLLDRGRSP. In full, the CDR3 reads CASSLLDRGRSPLHF. The V call is TRBV7-3, the J call TRBJ1-6, with 9 bases identical to TRBD1. Read coverage stops 3 residues before the CDR3 terminus; the germline J gene supplies the remainder. Trimming at V came to 5 bases and at J to 10 bases, leaving 9 bases not matched to a gene. The CDR3 is made up of 15 amino acids. Germline V lookup: CDR1 SGHTA, CDR2 FQGTGA. The complete variable domain, with remaining parts taken from reference TRBV7-3 and TRBJ1-6, reads GAGVSQTPSNKVTEKGKYVELRCDPISGHTALYWYRQSLGQGPEFLIYFQGTGAADDSGLPNDRFFAVRPEGSVSTLKIQRTERGDSAVYLCASSLLDRGRSPLHFGNGTRLTVT.

Concerning this clone: The read ends 3 residues shy of where the CDR3 ends; the end is completed using the germline J gene. The chain recombines TRBV19 with TRBJ1-5; unclear D gene. Germline loops: CDR1 LNHDA, CDR2 SQIVND (reference sequence). The CDR3 contains 13 residues. Trimming removed 0 bases from V and 7 bases from J, with 7 bases in between. Partial CDR3 DNA: TGTGCCAGTAGTATAGATCAAACACAGCCC. It yields the protein CASSIDQTQP. The entire CDR3 protein reads CASSIDQTQPQHF.

This clone was seen at least ten times. With the read ending 3 residues before the CDR3 end, the germline J gene is used to fill in that end. The V gene is TRBV2, the J gene TRBJ2-3; 7 nucleotides match TRBD1. The CDR3 spans 16 residues. Germline CDR1 SNHLY, CDR2 FYNNEI. The trim removed 5 bases at V and 0 bases at J, leaving 8 bases unmatched. The DNA read from the CDR3 is TGTGCCAGCAGTTTCTTGGGACAGACTAGCACAGATACG. This encodes CASSFLGQTSTDT. The CDR3 reads in full as CASSFLGQTSTDTQYF.

This clone was detected ten times or more. Coverage ceases 3 residues before the CDR3 finishes, and the germline J gene fills in the end. The chain employs TRBV20-1 and TRBJ1-1; the D gene is possibly TRBD1 (6 bases). The CDR3 extends over 14 amino acids. Germline CDR1 DFQATT, CDR2 SNEGSKA (reference sequence). The CDR3 sequence is CSASGGDTGSEAFF. CDR3 bases read: TGCAGTGCTAGCGGGGGGGACACGGGCTCCGAA.

This clone was observed many times. CDR3 sequence: CASSFEGPHQPQHF. Incomplete CDR3 DNA: TGTGCCAGCAGTTTTGAGGGGCCCCATCAGCCC. V and J are TRBV12-3 or TRBV12-4 and TRBJ1-5, with D perhaps matching TRBD1 (5 bases). The read terminates 3 residues before the CDR3 end, so the remaining end is supplied by the germline J gene. The CDR3 has 14 amino acids. V was trimmed by 3 bases and J by 5 bases, leaving 11 bases between them.

This clone was recorded many times. The read stops 3 residues short of the end of the CDR3; the missing end is completed from the germline J gene. The gene calls are TRBV6-2 or TRBV6-3 and TRBJ1-2; 8 bases match TRBD1. The germline gives CDR1 MNHEY, CDR2 SVGEGT. The ends lost 7 bases at V and 4 bases at J; junction bases unmatched: 14. CDR3 length: 16 amino acids. CDR3 DNA, as far as it was read: TGTGCCAGCACTACACCTTGGGACAGGACAAGCTATGGC. This encodes CASTTPWDRTSYG. The whole CDR3 protein is CASTTPWDRTSYGYTF.

With respect to this clone: From the germline J gene comes the end of the CDR3, since the read stops 3 residues before it. The chain carries TRBV19 and TRBJ1-3; perhaps TRBD1 as D (5 bases). Trimming left V 8 bases short and J 0 bases short, with 14 bases between. The germline CDR1 and CDR2 sequences are LNHDA and SQIVND (reference sequence). CDR3 length equals 15 residues. The CDR3 sequence is CASAQGPLSGNTIYF. CDR3 DNA (partial): TGTGCCAGTGCTCAGGGTCCACTCTCTGGAAACACC.

This clone has at least ten counts. The CDR3 end lies 3 residues beyond the end of the read and is filled in from the germline J gene. The chain carries TRBV12-3 or TRBV12-4 and TRBJ1-6; D gene unclear. The CDR3 loop spans 15 amino acids. Between the trimmed V and J ends, which lost 3 bases and 5 bases, there was a span of 11 bases. Incomplete CDR3 DNA: TGTGCCAGCAGTTTCGAGCACCCAAATAATTCACCC. This encodes CASSFEHPNNSP. The complete CDR3 sequence is CASSFEHPNNSPLHF.

Turning to this clone: Sequencing ends 3 residues short of the CDR3 end; the germline J gene provides the rest. The rearrangement joins TRBV2 to TRBJ2-3; D is perhaps TRBD2 (6 bases). V was trimmed by 0 bases and J by 6 bases, leaving 13 bases between them. Germline values: CDR1 SNHLY, CDR2 FYNNEI. The CDR3 is 15 residues long. This chain's CDR3 is CASSEAPWGEDTQYF. The sequenced CDR3 bases are TGTGCCAGCAGTGAAGCGCCCTGGGGGGAGGATACG.

This clone has ten or more counts. Sequencing ends 3 residues short of the CDR3 end; the germline J gene provides the rest. The genes are TRBV29-1 and TRBJ2-3; D not resolved. Trimming shortened V by 0 bases and J by 6 bases, and 13 bases separated the two germline ends. CDR1 and CDR2 (germline): SQVTM, ANQGSEA. The CDR3 covers 14 residues. The part of the CDR3 DNA that was read is TGCAGCGTTGAAGATCTCTCCTCCGTGGATACG. This sequence encodes CSVEDLSSVDT. The whole CDR3 protein reads CSVEDLSSVDTQYF.

This clone was seen repeatedly, ten times or more. The read ends 3 residues early relative to the CDR3; the germline J gene fills the gap. The rearrangement uses TRBV6-2 or TRBV6-3 and TRBJ1-1, with D maybe TRBD1 (5 bases). Germline V gives CDR1 MNHEY, CDR2 SVGEGT. This CDR3 comprises 17 residues. V shed 0 bases and J shed 3 bases, with 17 bases lying between them. CDR3 amino acids: CASSYSGAAEGYTEAFF. The sequenced CDR3 bases are TGTGCCAGCAGTTACTCTGGGGCCGCAGAAGGGTACACTGAA.

This clone appeared many times. The read gets to within 3 residues of the CDR3 end, and the germline J gene fills in the rest. V and J are TRBV5-1 and TRBJ2-1; TRBD1 matches 8 bases. Germline V CDR1 and CDR2: SGHRS, YFSETQ. The CDR3 runs 16 residues. After removal of 4 bases from V and 3 bases from J, the junction contained 9 bases not matched to a gene. CDR3 amino acids: CASSPQTGAYYNEQFF. Partial CDR3 DNA: TGCGCCAGCAGCCCGCAGACAGGGGCCTACTACAATGAG.

Partial CDR3 DNA: TGTGCCAGTAGTACCTTCAGGGATCAGCCC. Translating it yields CASSTFRDQP. The whole CDR3 sequence reads CASSTFRDQPQHF. V usage is TRBV19 and J usage is TRBJ1-5; weak D call: TRBD1 (5 bases). The read falls 3 residues short of the CDR3 end, and the missing part is taken from the germline J gene. Trimming cost V 4 bases and J 5 bases, with 9 bases left between them. The CDR3 consists of 13 residues. Germline V gene data show CDR1 as LNHDA and CDR2 as SQIVND (reference sequence).

This clone was recorded a few times. The CDR3 is cut off 3 residues early in the read; its end comes from the germline J gene. The chain links TRBV20-1 to TRBJ1-5, with D perhaps matching TRBD1 (6 bases). V was shortened by 6 bases and J by 0 bases, with 12 bases between the two germline ends. CDR1 and CDR2 from the germline V gene are DFQATT and SNEGSKA (reference sequence). The CDR3 totals 14 residues. Partial CDR3 DNA: TGCAGTGCGGGGGCCGGTTATAGCAATCAGCCC. It is translated as CSAGAGYSNQP. In full, the CDR3 is CSAGAGYSNQPQHF.